The table lists the clone carrying this T cell receptor (beta chain) with many counts. This sample was taken from a study of CDR3 diversity in severe acne. One entry per CDR3 protein results from TCRdb running MiXCR on the PCR reads. The sample contains more than 80,000 distinct CDR3 sequences, less than 65% of which appear only once. Trimming cost V 5 bases and J 0 bases, with 13 bases left between them. This CDR3 spans 15 amino acids. Germline V CDR1 and CDR2: SGHDT, YYEEEE. This chain uses TRBV5-6 with TRBJ2-3; D is perhaps TRBD1 (5 bases). Sequencing was performed on blood. The clonotype comes from a male donor with severe acne vulgaris. CDR3 sequence reads: CASSDSFLSTDTQYF. The CDR3 DNA follows: TGTGCCAGCAGTGACAGCTTTCTTAGCACAGATACGCAGTATTTT.